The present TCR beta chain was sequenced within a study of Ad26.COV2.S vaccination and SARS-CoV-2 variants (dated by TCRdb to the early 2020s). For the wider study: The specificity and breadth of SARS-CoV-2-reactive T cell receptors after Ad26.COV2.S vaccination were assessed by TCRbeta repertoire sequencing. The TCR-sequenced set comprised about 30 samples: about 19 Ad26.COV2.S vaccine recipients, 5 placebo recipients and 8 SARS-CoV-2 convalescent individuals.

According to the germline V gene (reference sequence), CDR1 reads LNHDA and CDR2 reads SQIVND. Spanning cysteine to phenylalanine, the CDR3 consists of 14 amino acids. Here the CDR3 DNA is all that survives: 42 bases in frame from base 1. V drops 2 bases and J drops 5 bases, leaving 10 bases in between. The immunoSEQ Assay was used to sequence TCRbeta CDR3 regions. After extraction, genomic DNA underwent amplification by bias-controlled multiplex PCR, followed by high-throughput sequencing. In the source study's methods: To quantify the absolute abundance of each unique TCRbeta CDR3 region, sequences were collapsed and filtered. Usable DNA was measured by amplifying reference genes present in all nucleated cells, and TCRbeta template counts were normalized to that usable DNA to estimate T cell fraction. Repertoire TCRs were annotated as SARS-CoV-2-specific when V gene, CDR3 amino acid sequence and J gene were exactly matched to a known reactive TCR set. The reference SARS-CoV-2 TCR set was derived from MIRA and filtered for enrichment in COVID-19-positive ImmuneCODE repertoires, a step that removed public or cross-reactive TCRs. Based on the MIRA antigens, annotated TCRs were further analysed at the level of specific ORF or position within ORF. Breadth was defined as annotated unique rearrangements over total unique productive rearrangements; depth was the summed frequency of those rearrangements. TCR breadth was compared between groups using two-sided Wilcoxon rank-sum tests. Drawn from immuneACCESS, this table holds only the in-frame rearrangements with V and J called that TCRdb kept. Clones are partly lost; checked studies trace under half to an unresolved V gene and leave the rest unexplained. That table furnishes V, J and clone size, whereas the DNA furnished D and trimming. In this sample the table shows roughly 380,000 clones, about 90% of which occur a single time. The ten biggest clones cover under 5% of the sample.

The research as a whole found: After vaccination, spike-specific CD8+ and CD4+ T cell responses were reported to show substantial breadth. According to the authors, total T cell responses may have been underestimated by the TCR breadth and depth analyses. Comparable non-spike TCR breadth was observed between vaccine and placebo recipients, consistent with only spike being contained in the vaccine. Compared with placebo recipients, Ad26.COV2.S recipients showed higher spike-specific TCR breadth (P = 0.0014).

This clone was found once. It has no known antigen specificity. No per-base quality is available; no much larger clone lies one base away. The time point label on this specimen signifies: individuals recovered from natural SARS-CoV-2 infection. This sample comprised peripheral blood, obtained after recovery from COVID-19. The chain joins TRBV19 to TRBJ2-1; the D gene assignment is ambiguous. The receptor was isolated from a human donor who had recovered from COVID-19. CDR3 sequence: CASSIKSVNNEQFF. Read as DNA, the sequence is TGTGCCAGTAGTATAAAGTCAGTAAACAATGAGCAGTTCTTC.